These T cell receptor beta chains were read from a single sample in a study of shared clonotypes between healthy human individuals. The table came from immunoSEQ multiplex PCR; TCRdb's copy has only in-frame clones and leaves some out. Among about 710,000 clones listed, 72% were seen once. Sequenced sample: memory CD4+ T cells sorted from blood. The receptor set was obtained from a young woman in good health. The CDR3 runs from the conserved cysteine through the conserved F or W. A D gene is named only where the DNA matches it firmly. The size field is filled for only some rows; it gives once, few, many or a size class.

abundance	v_gene	j_gene	d_gene	CDR3aa	CDR3nt
few	TRBV11-3	TRBJ2-7	TRBD2	CASSLSASGGRYF	TGTGCCAGCAGCTTATCGGCTAGCGGAGGGAGGTACTTC
NA	TRBV11-2	TRBJ1-2	NA	CASSLEGRGYTF	TGTGCCAGCAGCTTAGAAGGCAGGGGCTACACCTTC
NA	TRBV7-2	TRBJ1-3	TRBD1	CASSLGGGTGVSGNTIYF	TGTGCCAGCAGCTTAGGGGGCGGGACAGGAGTCTCTGGAAACACCATATATTTT
NA	TRBV6-1	TRBJ1-2	NA	CASSDQFTGAGYTF	TGTGCCAGCAGTGACCAATTTACCGGGGCCGGCTACACCTTC
NA	TRBV7-8	TRBJ2-7	NA	CASSLGGLSSYEQYF	TGTGCCAGCAGCTTAGGCGGGCTCAGCTCCTACGAGCAGTACTTC
NA	TRBV28	TRBJ1-2	NA	CASSLFPNSYGYTF	TGTGCCAGCAGTTTATTCCCCAACAGTTATGGCTACACCTTC
few	TRBV23-1	TRBJ1-3	NA	CASMEQGRREDTIYF	TGCGCCAGCATGGAGCAGGGGCGCCGAGAGGACACCATATATTTT
NA	TRBV12-5	TRBJ2-1	NA	CASGTDSNEQFF	TGTGCTAGTGGTACCGACAGCAATGAGCAGTTCTTC
NA	TRBV25-1	TRBJ1-5	NA	CASRGDGNQPQHF	TGTGCCAGCCGGGGGGACGGCAATCAGCCCCAGCATTTT
NA	TRBV19	TRBJ2-5	NA	CASSQQGRETQYF	TGTGCCAGTAGTCAACAGGGTCGAGAGACCCAGTACTTC
many	TRBV29-1	TRBJ1-2	NA	CSVEGWDEDGYTF	TGCAGCGTTGAAGGTTGGGATGAGGATGGCTACACCTTC
NA	TRBV5-4	TRBJ2-7	TRBD2	CASSFTGTSGTSEQYF	TGTGCCAGCAGCTTTACCGGGACTAGCGGGACCTCCGAGCAGTACTTC
few	TRBV5-1	TRBJ2-2	NA	CASSPLGRGTDTGELFF	TGCGCCAGCAGCCCCCTGGGCAGGGGAACGGACACCGGGGAGCTGTTTTTT
many	TRBV30	TRBJ1-1	NA	CAWSGTANTEAFF	TGTGCCTGGAGTGGGACAGCTAACACTGAAGCTTTCTTT
NA	TRBV12-5	TRBJ2-1	NA	CASGLWKGEQFF	TGTGCTAGTGGTTTGTGGAAAGGTGAGCAGTTCTTC
NA	TRBV28	TRBJ2-1	NA	CASSFGTYNEQFF	TGTGCCAGCAGTTTCGGGACCTACAATGAGCAGTTCTTC
NA	TRBV2	TRBJ2-3	NA	CASSDLLTSTDTQYF	TGTGCCAGCAGTGACCTCCTCACTAGCACAGATACGCAGTATTTT
NA	TRBV19	TRBJ2-3	TRBD1	CASSGQGRDTQYF	TGTGCCAGTAGTGGACAGGGGAGAGATACGCAGTATTTT
many	TRBV6-4	TRBJ2-1	TRBD1	CASSDRDSNEQFF	TGTGCCAGCAGTGACAGGGACAGCAATGAGCAGTTCTTC
NA	TRBV4-1	TRBJ2-7	TRBD2	CASSQRSGGYYEQYF	TGCGCCAGCAGCCAAAGGAGCGGGGGATACTACGAGCAGTACTTC
few	TRBV13	TRBJ2-3	NA	CASSLVSRGVGRTDTQYF	TGTGCCAGCAGCTTAGTCTCTAGAGGCGTAGGGAGAACAGATACGCAGTATTTT
few	TRBV4-1	TRBJ1-2	NA	CASSPDPTGYGYTF	TGCGCCAGCAGCCCCGACCCAACGGGCTATGGCTACACCTTC
few	TRBV2	TRBJ1-2	NA	CASSDRGYGYTF	TGTGCCAGCAGTGACCGTGGGTATGGCTACACCTTC
few	TRBV5-1	TRBJ1-1	TRBD1	CASSLEARAGGTEAFF	TGCGCCAGCAGCTTGGAAGCCCGGGCAGGGGGCACTGAAGCTTTCTTT
NA	TRBV5-6	TRBJ2-3	NA	CASSSWTEDIDTQYF	TGTGCCAGCAGCTCCTGGACGGAGGATATAGATACGCAGTATTTT
NA	TRBV2	TRBJ2-2	TRBD2	CASRVAGTNTGELFF	TGTGCCAGCAGGGTAGCGGGGACGAACACCGGGGAGCTGTTTTTT
once	TRBV19	TRBJ2-5	NA	CASSIGLQETQYF	TGTGCCAGTAGTATTGGTCTCCAAGAGACCCAGTACTTC
few	TRBV19	TRBJ1-4	NA	CASSIFPNGREHEKLFF	TGTGCCAGTAGTATATTCCCAAATGGGAGGGAACACGAAAAACTGTTTTTT
few	TRBV4-1	TRBJ2-1	TRBD2	CASSPQTSHSSYNEQFF	TGCGCCAGCAGCCCACAGACTAGCCATAGCTCCTACAATGAGCAGTTCTTC
NA	TRBV27	TRBJ1-6	TRBD1	CASRRDSGNNSPLHF	TGTGCCAGCCGGCGGGACAGCGGGAATAATTCACCCCTCCACTTT
NA	TRBV7-9	TRBJ1-3	NA	CASSLRGYSGNTIYF	TGTGCCAGCAGCTTGCGGGGGTACTCTGGAAACACCATATATTTT
NA	TRBV5-1	TRBJ1-4	TRBD1	CASCSGTGALKLFF	TGCGCCAGCTGCTCCGGGACAGGGGCATTAAAACTGTTTTTT
NA	TRBV18	TRBJ2-5	NA	CASSPRNSQETQYF	TGTGCCAGCTCACCCCGTAACAGCCAAGAGACCCAGTACTTC
NA	TRBV27	TRBJ1-1	NA	CASSLSGLNTEAFF	TGTGCCAGCAGTTTATCGGGCCTGAACACTGAAGCTTTCTTT
few	TRBV6-1	TRBJ1-2	NA	CASSESPGPTFF	TGTGCCAGCAGTGAGAGCCCGGGGCCGACGTTCTTC
NA	TRBV7-9	TRBJ2-1	NA	CASSPHINEQFF	TGTGCCAGCAGCCCTCACATCAATGAGCAGTTCTTC
NA	TRBV28	TRBJ2-7	NA	CASRSGVIYEQYF	TGTGCCAGTCGCTCAGGGGTTATCTACGAGCAGTACTTC
NA	TRBV7-3	TRBJ2-3	NA	CASSPRDLRDTQYF	TGTGCCAGCAGCCCCAGGGACCTCCGGGATACGCAGTATTTT
once	TRBV27	TRBJ2-3	TRBD1	CASSPNRDRVTDTQYF	TGTGCCAGCAGTCCAAACCGGGACAGGGTCACAGATACGCAGTATTTT
NA	TRBV2	TRBJ2-3	TRBD2	CASSGLAGGGDTQYF	TGTGCCAGCAGTGGGCTAGCGGGAGGTGGGGATACGCAGTATTTT
NA	TRBV4-1	TRBJ2-7	NA	CASSQDSVLLGEQYF	TGCGCCAGCAGCCAAGACTCGGTGCTTCTGGGGGAGCAGTACTTC
NA	TRBV5-1	TRBJ2-3	NA	CASSLGGAQYF	TGCGCCAGCAGCTTGGGGGGGGCGCAGTATTTT
NA	TRBV5-4	TRBJ2-3	NA	CASSLDSGTGTDTQYF	TGTGCCAGCAGCTTGGATTCAGGGACGGGCACAGATACGCAGTATTTT
NA	TRBV18	TRBJ2-3	TRBD1	CASSRDRGEDTQYF	TGTGCCAGCTCACGGGACAGGGGGGAAGATACGCAGTATTTT
NA	TRBV28	TRBJ1-1	TRBD1	CASSSTGGGRIRNTEAFF	TGTGCCAGCAGTTCCACAGGGGGCGGGAGAATTAGGAACACTGAAGCTTTCTTT
once	TRBV6-5	TRBJ1-5	NA	CASTPYGRDQPQHF	TGTGCCAGCACTCCCTATGGCCGGGATCAGCCCCAGCATTTT